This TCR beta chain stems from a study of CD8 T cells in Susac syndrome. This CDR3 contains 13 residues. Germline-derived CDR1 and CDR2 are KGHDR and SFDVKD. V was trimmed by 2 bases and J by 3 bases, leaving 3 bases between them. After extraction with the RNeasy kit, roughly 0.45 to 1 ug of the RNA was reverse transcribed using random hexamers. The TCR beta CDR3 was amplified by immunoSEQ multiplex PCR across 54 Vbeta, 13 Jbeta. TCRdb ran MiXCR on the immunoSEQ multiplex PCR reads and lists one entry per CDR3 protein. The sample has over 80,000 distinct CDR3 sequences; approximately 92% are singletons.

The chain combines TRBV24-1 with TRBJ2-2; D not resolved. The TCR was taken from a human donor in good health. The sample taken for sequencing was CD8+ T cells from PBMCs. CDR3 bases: TGTGCCACCAGTGATTCAGACACCGGGGAGCTGTTTTTT. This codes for CATSDSDTGELFF.